The T cell receptor (beta chain) described here comes from a study of early T cells in non-severe SARS-CoV-2 infection. This CDR3 is built from 16 residues. Per the germline V gene, CDR1 is SGHAT and CDR2 is FQNNGV. V lost 6 bases to trimming and J lost 4 bases; unmatched junction nucleotides: 10. This clonotype was observed a few times. TCRdb recomputed calls from the 5' RACE reads with MiXCR, one row per CDR3 protein. The table includes about 40,000 distinct CDR3 sequences, roughly 6% detected once. The chain uses TRBV11-2 and TRBJ2-1; 9 bases are shared with TRBD2. This sequence originates from an adult who was a healthcare worker with PCR-confirmed SARS-CoV-2 infection or an uninfected control (not recorded which). Sample: whole blood, taken at baseline. CDR3 sequence: CASSFTGTSLYNEQFF. The CDR3 DNA reads TGTGCCAGCAGTTTTACCGGGACTAGCTTGTACAATGAGCAGTTCTTC.